This TCR beta chain was obtained from a study of early T cells in non-severe SARS-CoV-2 infection. Study-level background: Sequenced material consisted of bulk RNA (from unsorted whole blood), and chains were unpaired.

V lost 1 base and J 4 bases, leaving 16 bases between the germline ends. From germline, CDR1 is SGHRS and CDR2 YFSETQ. This CDR3 is 16 amino acids long. TCRdb redid the calling of the 5' RACE reads with MiXCR, one entry per CDR3 protein. The sample lists tens of thousands of distinct CDR3 sequences, around a tenth seen once, with 5.9% in the top ten. The receptor was isolated from an adult who was a healthcare worker with PCR-confirmed SARS-CoV-2 infection or an uninfected control (not recorded which). The sample comprised whole blood. The rearrangement uses TRBV5-1 and TRBJ2-3; maybe TRBD2 (6 bases). CDR3 coding DNA: TGCGCCAGCAGCTTGAACGGGGGACCCGGGTCAGATACGCAGTATTTT. It encodes CASSLNGGPGSDTQYF. The variable domain in full, completed from reference TRBV5-1 and TRBJ2-3, reads KAGVTQTPRYLIKTRGQQVTLSCSPISGHRSVSWYQQTPGQGLQFLFEYFSETQRNKGNFPGRFSGRQFSNSRSEMNVSTLELGDSALYLCASSLNGGPGSDTQYFGPGTRLTVL.